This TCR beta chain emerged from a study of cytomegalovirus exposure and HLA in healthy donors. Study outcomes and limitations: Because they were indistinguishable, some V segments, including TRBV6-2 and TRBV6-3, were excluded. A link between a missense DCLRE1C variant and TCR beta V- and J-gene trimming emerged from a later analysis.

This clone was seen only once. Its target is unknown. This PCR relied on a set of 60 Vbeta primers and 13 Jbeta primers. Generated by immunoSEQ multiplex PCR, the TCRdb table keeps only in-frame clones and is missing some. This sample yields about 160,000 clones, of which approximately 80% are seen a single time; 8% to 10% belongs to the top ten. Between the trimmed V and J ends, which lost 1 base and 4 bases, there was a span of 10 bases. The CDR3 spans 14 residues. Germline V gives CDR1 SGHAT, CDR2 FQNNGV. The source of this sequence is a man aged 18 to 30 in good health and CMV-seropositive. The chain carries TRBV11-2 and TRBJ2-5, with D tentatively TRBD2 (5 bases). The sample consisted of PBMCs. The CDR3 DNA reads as TGTGCCAGCAGCTTAGGCCGGGCGGGAGAGACCCAGTACTTC. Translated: CASSLGRAGETQYF.